These 10 T cell receptor beta chains originate from one sample sequenced in a study of T-cell reconstitution after alpha-beta-depleted transplantation in children. Unique molecular identifiers were incorporated when the TCRbeta library was constructed. From the PCR reads, TCRdb called clonotypes with MiXCR, one entry per CDR3 protein. The sample includes 190,000 or so distinct CDR3 sequences, around 6.8% of them seen just once. The sample here was PBMCs from the stem cell graft donor, taken from the stem cell graft. The receptors shown here come from a human donor who donated a stem cell graft to a child with Wiskott-Aldrich syndrome.

This clonotype showed up many times. The chain combines TRBV25-1 with TRBJ2-7; 7 bases align to TRBD1. After removal of 4 bases from V and 8 bases from J, the junction contained 8 bases not matched to a gene. CDR1 MGHDK and CDR2 SYGVNS come from the germline V gene. CDR3 length: 13 amino acids. CDR3 protein: CASSGQGIRKQYF. As DNA, the CDR3 is TGTGCCAGCAGTGGACAGGGTATAAGAAAGCAGTACTTC.

This clonotype occurred many times. The chain combines TRBV4-3 with TRBJ2-7, with 7 bases lining up with TRBD2. This CDR3 has 16 residues. The junction had 9 bases not matched to a gene; V was cut back by 2 bases and J by 2 bases. Germline V gene sequence: CDR1 LGHNA, CDR2 YSLEER. The CDR3, as DNA: TGCGCCAGCAGCCAATCGCATGGACTAGTCCCCTACGAGCAGTACTTC. Residues: CASSQSHGLVPYEQYF.

This clonotype was counted ten times or more. The V call is TRBV5-6, the J call TRBJ1-3; D is unclear. The V and J ends lost 6 bases and 4 bases respectively, with 14 bases between them. This CDR3 has 14 amino acids. From germline, CDR1 is SGHDT and CDR2 YYEEEE. The CDR3 reads CASTKGGAGNTIYF. CDR3 DNA: TGTGCCAGCACCAAAGGTGGAGCAGGAAACACCATATATTTT. Supplemented by reference TRBV5-6 and TRBJ1-3, the full variable domain reads DAGVTQSPTHLIKTRGQQVTLRCSPKSGHDTVSWYQQALGQGPQFIFQYYEEEERQRGNFPDRFSGHQFPNYSSELNVNALLLGDSALYLCASTKGGAGNTIYFGEGSWLTVV.

This clonotype was observed at least ten times. The CDR3 region has the DNA TGTGCCAGCAGCTTGGAGGCGGTCTATGGCTACACCTTC. It translates to CASSLEAVYGYTF. The V and J genes are TRBV5-4 and TRBJ1-2; no definite D call. The CDR3 loop spans 13 amino acids. V dropped 0 bases and J dropped 4 bases, with 7 bases sitting between them. CDR1 is SGHNT, CDR2 YYREEE, per germline (reference sequence). Full variable domain (missing parts from reference TRBV5-4 and TRBJ1-2): ETGVTQSPTHLIKTRGQQVTLRCSSQSGHNTVSWYQQALGQGPQFIFQYYREEENGRGNFPPRFSGLQFPNYSSELNVNALELDDSALYLCASSLEAVYGYTFGSGTRLTVV.

The table lists this clonotype with many counts. The CDR3 reads CASSPHYEQYF. As DNA, the CDR3 is TGTGCCAGCAGTCCTCACTACGAGCAGTACTTC. The rearrangement links TRBV28 to TRBJ2-7; D ambiguous. V lost 5 bases, J lost 3 bases, and 5 bases lay in between. Per the germline V gene, CDR1 is MDHEN and CDR2 is SYDVKM. The CDR3 is 11 amino acids.

The chain uses TRBV29-1 and TRBJ2-3, with D unclear. Trimming removed 0 bases at V and 0 bases at J, with 4 bases between. The CDR3 covers 13 residues. Germline V gene sequence: CDR1 SQVTM, CDR2 ANQGSEA. The DNA of the CDR3 is TGCAGCGTTGAAGATGGGAGCACAGATACGCAGTATTTT. It yields the protein CSVEDGSTDTQYF.

This clonotype was counted many times. The V gene is TRBV5-1, the J gene TRBJ2-3; the D gene is possibly TRBD2 (6 bases). V lost 3 bases to trimming and J lost 6 bases, with 14 bases between them. CDR3 length: 14 residues. Germline CDR1 and CDR2: SGHRS and YFSETQ. The CDR3: CASSWGVGADTQYF. The CDR3 DNA follows: TGCGCCAGCAGCTGGGGGGTCGGGGCGGATACGCAGTATTTT.

On this clonotype itself: Given a much more abundant clone one base away, this may be a read error. J is TRBJ2-2 and V is TRBV9, with 14 bases fitting TRBD2. This CDR3 is built from 20 residues. Looked up from germline, CDR1 is SGDLS and CDR2 is YYNGEE. This CDR3 is CASSVEGTSGSEANTGELLF. CDR3 DNA: TGTGCCAGCAGCGTAGAGGGGACTAGCGGGAGCGAGGCGAACACCGGGGAGCTGCTTTTT.

This clonotype was seen at least ten times. The rearrangement uses TRBV18 and TRBJ1-2; D possibly corresponds to TRBD1 (6 bases). CDR1 KGHSH and CDR2 LQKENI come from the germline V gene. The CDR3 length is 14 residues. Trimming shortened V by 5 bases and J by 2 bases, and 12 bases separated the two germline ends. The CDR3 region is CASSTDRINYGYTF. In DNA, the CDR3 is TGTGCCAGCTCAACCGACAGGATAAACTATGGCTACACCTTC.

This clonotype was found many times. The genes are TRBV20-1 and TRBJ2-7; D gene ambiguous. The CDR3 sequence is 14 residues long. CDR1 and CDR2 from the germline V gene are DFQATT and SNEGSKA (reference sequence). Between the trimmed V and J ends, which lost 0 bases and 5 bases, there was a span of 14 bases. CDR3 DNA sequence: TGCAGTGCTAGAGATCACGGGTACGATCACGAGCAGTACTTC. Its protein product is CSARDHGYDHEQYF.